Following are 3 T cell receptor beta chains from one sample sequenced in a study of beta chain features in type 1 diabetes. Expressed TCRB transcripts were sequenced, since all the RNA that had been isolated was reverse transcribed. TCRdb's table, derived via immunoSEQ multiplex PCR, lists solely in-frame clones and lacks some. The profile shows roughly 330,000 clones, 11% of them singletons. The material sequenced was naive CD4+ T cells from blood. Source of these receptors: a woman under 40 in good health.

The rearrangement links TRBV9 to TRBJ2-3; D is undetermined. The CDR3 covers 14 residues. V lost 0 bases and J lost 3, with 8 bases in between. CDR1 SGDLS and CDR2 YYNGEE come from the germline V gene. The CDR3 nucleotides are TGTGCCAGCAGCGTAGTTTCTAGAACAGATACGCAGTATTTT. This codes for CASSVVSRTDTQYF.

This clone has just a few counts. This chain joins TRBV30 and TRBJ2-7; D uncertain. The V end lost 1 base, the J end lost 6 bases, and 7 bases lay between the germline ends. The CDR3 loop spans 11 amino acids. Germline V gene sequence: CDR1 GTSNPN, CDR2 SVGIG (reference sequence). Here the CDR3 reads CAWSGGVEQYF. The CDR3 DNA is TGTGCCTGGAGTGGAGGTGTCGAGCAGTACTTC.

V usage is TRBV11-1 and J usage is TRBJ2-1, with TRBD2 identical over 7 bases. The CDR3 sequence is 16 residues long. Germline values: CDR1 SGHAT, CDR2 FQDESV (reference sequence). V trimming: 5 bases; J trimming: 0 bases; junction bases outside the gene matches: 7. In DNA form, the CDR3 reads TGTGCCAGCAGCGGCGGACTAGTTCCCTCCTACAATGAGCAGTTCTTC. Encoded protein: CASSGGLVPSYNEQFF.